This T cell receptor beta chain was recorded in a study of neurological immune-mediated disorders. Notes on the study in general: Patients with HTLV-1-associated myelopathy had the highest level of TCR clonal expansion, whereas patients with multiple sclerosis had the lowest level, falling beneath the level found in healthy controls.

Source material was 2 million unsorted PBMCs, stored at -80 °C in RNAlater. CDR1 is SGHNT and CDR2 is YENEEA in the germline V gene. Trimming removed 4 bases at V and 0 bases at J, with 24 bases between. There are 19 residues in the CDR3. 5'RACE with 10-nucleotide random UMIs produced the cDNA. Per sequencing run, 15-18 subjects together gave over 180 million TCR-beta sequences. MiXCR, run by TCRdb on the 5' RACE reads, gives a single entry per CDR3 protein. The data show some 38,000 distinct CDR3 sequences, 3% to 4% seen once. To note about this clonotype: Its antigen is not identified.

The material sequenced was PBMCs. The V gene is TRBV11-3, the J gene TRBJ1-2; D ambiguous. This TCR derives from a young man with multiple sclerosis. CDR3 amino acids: CASSYNRARAGIPNYGYTF. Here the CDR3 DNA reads TGTGCCAGCAGCTATAACCGGGCGCGGGCGGGGATACCTAACTATGGCTACACCTTC.